The 12 T cell receptor beta chains listed next were all sequenced from one sample in a study of cytomegalovirus exposure and HLA in healthy donors. The PCR used 60 Vbeta and 13 Jbeta primers. Method: immunoSEQ multiplex PCR; TCRdb's copy keeps in-frame clones and lacks some. This table holds 100,000 to 150,000 clones. Sample: PBMCs. These receptors originate from a man aged 35-49 years in good health and CMV-seronegative.

This sequence joins TRBV10-3 and TRBJ2-3; 9 bases fit TRBD2. This CDR3 has 14 amino acids. The V gene's germline CDR1 is ENHRY and CDR2 SYGVKD. J lost 1 base, V lost 5 bases, and 1 base had no gene match. The DNA for the CDR3 is TGTGCCATCAGTATAGCGGGAGGCACAGATACGCAGTATTTT. This sequence encodes CAISIAGGTDTQYF.

The chain carries TRBV6-1 and TRBJ2-3; TRBD2 is a possible D gene (5 bases). The CDR3 sequence is 15 residues long. The V end was cut by 7 bases, the J end by 1 base, with 15 bases between. Germline-derived CDR1 and CDR2 are MNHNS and SASEGT. The CDR3 DNA sequence: TGTGCCAGCATTACTCCCGGGGTCCGCACAGATACGCAGTATTTT. Translated, it gives CASITPGVRTDTQYF.

The chain combines TRBV5-6 with TRBJ1-4; 10 nucleotides line up with TRBD1. The junction had 4 bases not matched to a gene; V was cut back by 0 bases and J by 8 bases. Germline V gives CDR1 SGHDT, CDR2 YYEEEE. The CDR3 runs 15 residues. In nucleotides, the CDR3 is TGTGCCAGCAGCTTGGGGACAGGGGGAGAAGAAAAACTGTTTTTT. Amino acid sequence: CASSLGTGGEEKLFF.

The CDR3 here is CASAEAGGIYEQYF. CDR3 nucleotide sequence: TGTGCCAGCGCGGAGGCGGGAGGTATATACGAGCAGTACTTC. This chain links TRBV6-6 with TRBJ2-7; 8 nucleotides match TRBD2. The CDR3 is 14 amino acids. The germline CDR1 and CDR2 sequences are MNHNY and SVGAGI (reference sequence). V shed 8 bases and J 4 bases; nucleotides not matched to a gene: 10.

This chain uses TRBV10-1 with TRBJ2-7; 7 bases are a match to TRBD1. The CDR3 loop spans 14 amino acids. Germline V gives CDR1 WNHNN, CDR2 SYGVQD (reference sequence). Unmatched junction bases numbered 6, after V lost 4 bases and J lost 3 bases. CDR3 in amino acids: CASSVRQGRYEQYF. CDR3 in DNA: TGCGCCAGCAGTGTCAGACAGGGACGCTACGAGCAGTACTTC.

V gene TRBV21-1 combines with J gene TRBJ2-2; TRBD2, the table's D call, was not compared with the DNA. TRBV21-1 is recorded as a pseudogene. The CDR3 sequence is 16 residues long. CDR3 nucleotide sequence: TGTGCCAGCAGCAAATCGAGGGAGCGGGCCACCGGGGAGCTGTTTTTT. Its translation: CASSKSRERATGELFF.

This sequence joins TRBV7-9 and TRBJ2-7; 13 bases match TRBD2. Germline CDR1 SEHNR, CDR2 FQNEAQ (reference sequence). The CDR3 runs to 15 residues. Germline trimming cut 3 bases from V and 7 bases from J; bases unmatched to any gene: 6. The CDR3, as DNA: TGTGCCAGCAGCTTCCTACTAGCGGGAGGGCGAGAGCAGTACTTC. Amino acid sequence: CASSFLLAGGREQYF.

The chain employs TRBV7-2 and TRBJ1-2; no definite D call. The V and J ends lost 4 bases and 7 bases respectively, with 22 bases between them. Germline CDR1 reads SGHTA; CDR2 reads FQGNSA. This CDR3 contains 16 residues. CDR3 sequence (DNA): TGTGCCAGCAGCTCCTTTATCATAGTTCGCTCGGGTGGCTACACCTTC. Protein: CASSSFIIVRSGGYTF.

The chain recombines TRBV19 with TRBJ1-2; 7 bases align to TRBD1. From germline, CDR1 is LNHDA and CDR2 SQIVND (reference sequence). The trim removed 9 bases at V and 2 bases at J, leaving 9 bases unmatched. The CDR3 extends over 14 amino acids. In DNA, the CDR3 is TGTGCCAGCCTGTCCGGGACAGTCAACTATGGCTACACCTTC. Its protein product is CASLSGTVNYGYTF.

The CDR3 sequence is CASSFQTVVETQYF. CDR3 nucleotide sequence: TGTGCCAGCAGCTTTCAGACTGTCGTGGAGACCCAGTACTTC. V and J are TRBV6-6 and TRBJ2-5; D is unclear. Germline assignment: CDR1 MNHNY and CDR2 SVGAGI (reference sequence). CDR3 length equals 14 residues. V dropped 6 bases and J dropped 5 bases, with 16 bases sitting between them.

The gene calls are TRBV30 and TRBJ1-1, with D unresolved. CDR3 length: 14 residues. V was trimmed by 4 bases and J by 1 base, leaving 13 bases between them. Germline V lookup: CDR1 GTSNPN, CDR2 SVGIG (reference sequence). The CDR3 DNA is TGTGCCTGGATCGGAATATCGGGGAACACTGAAGCTTTCTTT. Translated, it gives CAWIGISGNTEAFF.

J is TRBJ2-7 and V is TRBV10-3, with D perhaps matching TRBD2 (6 bases). Per the germline V gene, CDR1 is ENHRY and CDR2 is SYGVKD. This CDR3 is 14 amino acids long. The ends were cut back, 6 bases at V and 5 bases at J, with 17 bases in the middle. In DNA form, the CDR3 reads TGTGCCATCAGCGTCGGGGGACTGACGAACGAGCAGTACTTC. Translation: CAISVGGLTNEQYF.